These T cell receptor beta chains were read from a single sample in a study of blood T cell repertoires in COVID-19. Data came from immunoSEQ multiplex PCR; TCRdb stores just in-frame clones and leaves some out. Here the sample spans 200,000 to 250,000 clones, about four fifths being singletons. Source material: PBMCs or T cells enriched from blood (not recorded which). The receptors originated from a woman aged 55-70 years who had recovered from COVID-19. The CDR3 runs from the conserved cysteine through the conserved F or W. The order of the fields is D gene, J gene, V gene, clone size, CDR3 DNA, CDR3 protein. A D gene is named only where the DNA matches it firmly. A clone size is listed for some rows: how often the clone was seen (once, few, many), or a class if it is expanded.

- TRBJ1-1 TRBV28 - TGTGCCGGTCAGGGTAACGGTTGGTTTAACACTGAAGCTTTCTTT CAGQGNGWFNTEAFF
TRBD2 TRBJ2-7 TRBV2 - TGTGCCAGCAGGGGGACTAGCTCCTACGAGCAGTACTTC CASRGTSSYEQYF
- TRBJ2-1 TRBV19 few TGTGCCAGTAGTATAAGGAGGGAGTCGGAGAATGAGCAGTTCTTC CASSIRRESENEQFF
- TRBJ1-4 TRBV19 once TGTGCCAGTAGTTCTCCGGACAGCCCAACTAATGAAAAACTGTTTTTT CASSSPDSPTNEKLFF
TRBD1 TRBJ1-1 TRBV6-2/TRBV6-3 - TGTGCCAGCAGCCGGGACAGTAGAACTGAAGCTTTCTTT CASSRDSRTEAFF
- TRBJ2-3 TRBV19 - TGTGCCAGTAGTCGTACAGATACGCAGTATTTT CASSRTDTQYF
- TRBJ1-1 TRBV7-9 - TGTGCCGTTGGGAGTCTGAGTGCTGAAGCTTTCTTT CAVGSLSAEAFF
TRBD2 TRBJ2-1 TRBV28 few TGTGCCAGCAGGGGTAATCTAGCGGGAGGGACCTACAATGAGCAGTTCTTC CASRGNLAGGTYNEQFF
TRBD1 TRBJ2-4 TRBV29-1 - TGCAGCGTTGAAAAGGGACAGGAACAAAACATTCAGTACTTC CSVEKGQEQNIQYF
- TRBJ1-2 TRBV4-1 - TGCGCCAGCAGCCAAGCACAGGGAGGCTACACCTTC CASSQAQGGYTF
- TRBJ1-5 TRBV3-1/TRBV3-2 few TGTGCCAGCAGCCAAGGGCAGGGGAATGCTCAGCCCCAGCATTTT CASSQGQGNAQPQHF
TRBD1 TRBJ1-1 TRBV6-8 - TGTGCCACCCTTGGACAGGGGAAAAGGATGAACACTGAAGCTTTCTTT CATLGQGKRMNTEAFF
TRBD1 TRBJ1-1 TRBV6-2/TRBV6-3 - TGTGCCAGCAGCAACAGGGGTGGTATGCTGGAAGCTTTCTTT CASSNRGGMLEAFF
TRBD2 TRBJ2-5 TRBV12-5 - TGTGCTAGTGGGGGACTAGCGGGAGTTCGGGAGACCCAGTACTTC CASGGLAGVRETQYF
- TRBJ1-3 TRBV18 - TGTGCCAGCTCACCCAGCATAGCCCGCACGGGAAACACCATATATTTT CASSPSIARTGNTIYF
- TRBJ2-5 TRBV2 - TGTGCCAGCAGTGGGGGGGACCATTTGTACCAAGAGACCCAGTACTTC CASSGGDHLYQETQYF
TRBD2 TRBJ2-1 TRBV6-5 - TGTGCCAGCAGTTACTCCGGCGGGGGGGCTAACAATGAGCAGTTCTTC CASSYSGGGANNEQFF
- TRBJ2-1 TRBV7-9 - TGTGCCAGCAGCTTAGTCGTACAGAATGAGCAGTTCTTC CASSLVVQNEQFF
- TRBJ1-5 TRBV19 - TGTGCCAGTAGTATAGCGGCAGGGAATCAGCCCCAGCATTTT CASSIAAGNQPQHF
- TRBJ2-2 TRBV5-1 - TGCGCCAGCAGCACGTCGGACTTGTCCACCGGGGAGCTGTTTTTT CASSTSDLSTGELFF
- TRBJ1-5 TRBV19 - TGTGCCAGTAGTATAGATAACAGGGTGGGCCAGCCCCAGCATTTT CASSIDNRVGQPQHF
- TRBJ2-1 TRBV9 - TGTGCCAGCAGCGGCACAGCCCCCTCCTACAATGAGCAGTTCTTC CASSGTAPSYNEQFF
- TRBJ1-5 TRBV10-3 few TGTGCCATCAGTGTTGGGTTTGGGGGAGGACAGCCCCAGCATTTT CAISVGFGGGQPQHF
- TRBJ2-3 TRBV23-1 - TGCGCCAGCAGTCAAGGCAGGGTTCCCACAGATACGCAGTATTTT CASSQGRVPTDTQYF
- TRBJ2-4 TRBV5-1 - TGCGCCAGCAGCTTGGATCAGGGAGCCAAAAACATTCAGTACTTC CASSLDQGAKNIQYF
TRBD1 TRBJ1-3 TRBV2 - TGTGCCAGCAGTGAACCCTCGGACAGGTTCAGCTCTGGAAACACCATATATTTT CASSEPSDRFSSGNTIYF
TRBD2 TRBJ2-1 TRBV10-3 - TGTGCCATCGGAAGGACTAGTCCTCCCAATGAGCAGTTCTTC CAIGRTSPPNEQFF
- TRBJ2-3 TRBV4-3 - TGCGCCAGCAGCCAAGATTCGTCCGGACAGCACACAGATACGCAGTATTTT CASSQDSSGQHTDTQYF
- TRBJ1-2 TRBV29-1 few TGCAGCGTCGCCCGGGACATACGCGTAGGTGGCTACACCTTC CSVARDIRVGGYTF
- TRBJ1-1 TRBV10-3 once TGTGCCATCAGTGAGGGGCGGGGGGCGCAGACTGAAGCTTTCTTT CAISEGRGAQTEAFF
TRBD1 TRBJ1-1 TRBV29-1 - TGCAGCGTGGTCCAGGGGGTTCGCACTGAAGCTTTCTTT CSVVQGVRTEAFF
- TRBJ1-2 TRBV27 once TGTGCCAGCAGTTTTGGGGGCGCTTACTATGGCTACACCTTC CASSFGGAYYGYTF
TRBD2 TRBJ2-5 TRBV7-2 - TGTGCCAGCAGCTTAAACTTCCGGACTAGCGGGGAGGGGGAGACCCAGTACTTC CASSLNFRTSGEGETQYF
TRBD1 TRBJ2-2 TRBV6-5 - TGTGCCAGCGCGGCCAGACAGGGGAGCACCGGGGAGCTGTTTTTT CASAARQGSTGELFF
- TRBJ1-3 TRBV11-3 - TGTGCCAGCAGCTTAGGAGGAGCAGACTCTGGAAACACCATATATTTT CASSLGGADSGNTIYF
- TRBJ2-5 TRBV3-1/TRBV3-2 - TGTGCCAGCAGCCACAGGGTGAGGGAGACCCAGTACTTC CASSHRVRETQYF
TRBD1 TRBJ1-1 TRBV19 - TGTGCCAGTAGGGGACAGGGGTTGGGCACTGAAGCTTTCTTT CASRGQGLGTEAFF
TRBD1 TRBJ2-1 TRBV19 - TGTGCCAGTAGTATTGGTCAGGGGGCACACAATGAGCAGTTCTTC CASSIGQGAHNEQFF
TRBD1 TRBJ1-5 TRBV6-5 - TGTGCCAGCAGTTACTCGGGACAGGGAATCCAGCCCCAGCATTTT CASSYSGQGIQPQHF
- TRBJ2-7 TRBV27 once TGTGCCAGCAGTTTCCAGGGTTTAAACGAGCAGTACTTC CASSFQGLNEQYF
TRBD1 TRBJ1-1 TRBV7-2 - TGTGCCAGCAGCTCAAGGGACAGGGGAGCTGAAGCTTTCTTT CASSSRDRGAEAFF
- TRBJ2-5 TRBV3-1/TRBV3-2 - TGTGCCAGCAGCCAAGATGGCAGGGGAGAGACCCAGTACTTC CASSQDGRGETQYF
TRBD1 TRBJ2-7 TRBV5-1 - TGCGCCAGCAGCTTGACAGGGGGCAACTACGAGCAGTACTTC CASSLTGGNYEQYF
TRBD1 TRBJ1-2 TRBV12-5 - TGTGCTAGTGGTTTGGAGCAGGGGGCGCGTTCCTATGGCTACACCTTC CASGLEQGARSYGYTF
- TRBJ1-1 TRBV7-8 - TGTGCCAGCAGCAGGACCCGGGGCACTGAAGCTTTCTTT CASSRTRGTEAFF
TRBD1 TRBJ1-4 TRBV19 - TGTGCCAGTAGTACAACGACAGGGGAAAAACTGTTTTTT CASSTTTGEKLFF
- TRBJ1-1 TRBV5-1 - TGCGCCAGCAGCTTGCGTCAGGGTACAGCTGAAGCTTTCTTT CASSLRQGTAEAFF
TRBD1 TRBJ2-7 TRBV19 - TGTGCCAGTAGGGGGACAGTGCACGAGCAGTACTTC CASRGTVHEQYF
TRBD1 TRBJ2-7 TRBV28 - TGTGCCAGCAGTCCGGGACAGGGGTACGAGCAGTACTTC CASSPGQGYEQYF
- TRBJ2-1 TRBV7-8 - TGTGCCAGCAGCTCCCGGACAGAATACAATGAGCAGTTCTTC CASSSRTEYNEQFF
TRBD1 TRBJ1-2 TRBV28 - TGTGCCAGCAGTCCCGGACAGGGGAACTATGGCTACACCTTC CASSPGQGNYGYTF
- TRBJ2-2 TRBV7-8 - TGTGCCAGCAGCTCAACCAAGGAGGCCTCCGCGAACACCGGGGAGCTGTTTTTT CASSSTKEASANTGELFF
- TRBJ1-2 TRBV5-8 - TGTGCCAGCAGCTCTCGACCGACAGCATTGGACGGCTACACCTTC CASSSRPTALDGYTF
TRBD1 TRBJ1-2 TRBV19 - TGTGCCAGTAGTGTCGGACAGGGCTACTATGGCTACACCTTC CASSVGQGYYGYTF